This TCR beta chain was recorded in a study of T cells after yellow fever vaccination. 5'RACE template switching generated TCR cDNA, adding a universal primer site and UMIs. TCRdb re-called the 5' RACE reads with MiXCR, one entry per CDR3 protein. This sample has 80,000 to 100,000 distinct CDR3 sequences, with approximately 5.5% found just once. This clonotype was counted at least ten times. Its target is not known. Study-level points and caveats: The secondary response showed a weaker magnitude and a faster peak, day 5 versus 15. Reappearing after the booster were most of the clones from primary vaccination (around 96% CD4, 75% to 90% CD8). Sorted repertoires could include abundant contaminating clonotypes from bulk cells.

V was trimmed by 1 base and J by 3 bases, leaving 11 bases between them. The V gene's germline CDR1 is SGHTA and CDR2 FQGNSA. This CDR3 has 15 residues. The starting material was CD8+ T cells sorted from PBMCs, obtained 10 days after the yellow fever booster vaccination. The clonotype comes from a man aged 18 to 29 who received the YFV17D yellow fever vaccine. V gene TRBV7-2 combines with J gene TRBJ2-3; possibly TRBD2 for D (6 bases). The CDR3 nucleotides are TGTGCCAGCAGCTTAGTCATAGGGACTACAGATACGCAGTATTTT. This sequence encodes CASSLVIGTTDTQYF.